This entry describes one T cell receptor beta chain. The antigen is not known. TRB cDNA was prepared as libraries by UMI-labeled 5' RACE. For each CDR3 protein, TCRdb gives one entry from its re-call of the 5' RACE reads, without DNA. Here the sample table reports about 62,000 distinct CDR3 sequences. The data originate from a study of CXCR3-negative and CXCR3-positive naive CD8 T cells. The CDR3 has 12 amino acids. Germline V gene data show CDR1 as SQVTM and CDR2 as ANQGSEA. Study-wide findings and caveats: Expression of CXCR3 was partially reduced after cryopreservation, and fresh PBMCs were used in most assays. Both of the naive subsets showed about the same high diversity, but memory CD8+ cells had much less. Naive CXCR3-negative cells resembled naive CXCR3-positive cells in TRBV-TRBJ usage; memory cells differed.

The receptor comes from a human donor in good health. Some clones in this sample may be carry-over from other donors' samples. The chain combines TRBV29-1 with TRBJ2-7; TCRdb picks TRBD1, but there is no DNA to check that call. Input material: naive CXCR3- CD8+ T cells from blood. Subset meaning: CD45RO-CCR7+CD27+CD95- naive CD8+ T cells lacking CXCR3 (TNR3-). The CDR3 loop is CSATGDVGEQYF.